This T cell receptor (beta chain) stems from a study of blood T cells in healthy people across ages. Next came a second PCR, run for about 6 to 11 cycles, which used a sample-barcoded 5' primer along with a J-beta primer mix. Via MiXCR, TCRdb re-called the 5' RACE reads, giving one row per CDR3 protein. The sample consists of some 1,800,000 distinct CDR3 sequences, about 39% of them appearing once. The CDR3 extends over 15 amino acids. V was clipped by 3 bases and J by 4 bases, with 13 bases between them. The chain recombines TRBV12-3 or TRBV12-4 with TRBJ2-1; D gene ambiguous. The TCR sequence derives from a human donor in good health. Input material: blood. Written as DNA, the CDR3 is TGTGCCAGCAGTTTCGACGGAAAGGGTTACAATGAGCAGTTCTTC. Residues: CASSFDGKGYNEQFF.